This T cell receptor (beta chain) comes out of a study of T cells after yellow fever vaccination (dated by TCRdb to between 2017 and 2020). Regarding the study in general: The SMART-Seq v4 Ultra Low Input RNA kit was used to prepare libraries from fractions with low cell numbers. To follow T-cell clones before and after primary and booster YFV17D yellow fever vaccination, bulk TCR alpha and beta repertoires were sequenced over time. The cohort comprised two healthy male donors, one aged 18 to 30 and one aged 30 to 40 years. Bulk PBMC replicates and cell subsets were isolated from blood drawn at multiple timepoints before and after both primary and secondary immunization. Here is what the overall study found, with its caveats: Computational filtering was required because FACS-sorted repertoires could contain abundant contaminating clonotypes from the bulk population. The secondary T-cell response was found to be weaker but faster than the primary response, with a peak reached on day 5 rather than on day 15. Because only two donors were included in the study, the extent to which the findings can be generalized is limited. A small share of clonotypes occurred in both CD4 and CD8 compartments, likely arising from convergent recombination. After the booster, most of the clones that had expanded following primary vaccination were detected again (around 97% of CD4 and 88% of CD8), which suggests that memory was broadly maintained.

The sample was run on an Illumina NovaSeq 6000. TCR cDNA was synthesized by 5'RACE template switching, which introduced a universal primer site and unique molecular identifiers. Priming for cDNA synthesis came from both the TCR alpha and TCR beta constant segments. Library amplification used two PCR steps, and the second PCR step added sample barcodes and sequencing adapters. Sequencing of libraries was performed on Illumina HiSeq 2500 (2x100 bp) or NovaSeq (2x150 bp). Concerning the study's data processing: Demultiplexing of reads and collapsing into UMI consensus sequences were performed with MIGEC, and V(D)J alignment was carried out with MiXCR. Vaccine-responding clonotypes were defined with edgeR using replicate PBMC samples, requiring FDR below 0.01 and a log2 fold change above 5 up to day 15. Each bulk clonotype received a CD4 or CD8 identity based on whether the sequenced CD4 or CD8 repertoire contained that clonotype at higher abundance. TCRdb took the public reads, trimmed them with fastp at Q25, ran MiXCR for clone calling and kept in-frame beta chains. One record per CDR3 amino acid sequence lists the most common genes and DNA. In this record, the V and J calls reflect TCRdb's handling and not the investigators' own analysis. This sample is represented by 400,000 or so distinct CDR3 sequences; about 19% of them were singletons. The ten largest account for over 15% of the sample.

Its CDR3 holds 16 amino acids, cysteine through phenylalanine. Left in the record is the CDR3 DNA by itself, 48 bases read in frame from the first base. The germline V gene yields SGHTA for CDR1 and FQGNSA for CDR2. V loses 4 bases at its end and J loses 3 bases; junction bases beyond the gene matches: 6. About this clonotype itself: Its recognized antigen is unknown. No qualities accompany the bases; no much larger clone lies one base away.

According to the study, the label for this sample's treatment or condition signals: live attenuated yellow fever vaccine strain. At every blood-draw timepoint, two biological replicates of bulk PBMCs were collected. PBMCs were isolated from peripheral blood using a standard Ficoll-Paque protocol. RNA was extracted with TriZol from bulk PBMCs, CD4 and CD8 fractions, and dextramer-positive and dextramer-negative fractions. Recombination linked TRBV7-2 to TRBJ2-3, and 11 junction bases match TRBD2. This specimen consisted of PBMCs, obtained before the yellow fever booster vaccination. The TCR sequence derives from a man aged 18-30 years who received the YFV17D yellow fever vaccine. The bases are TGTGCCAGCAGCTCCCTACTAGCGGGGGAAACAGATACGCAGTATTTT. The encoded protein is CASSSLLAGETDTQYF.